These 3 T cell receptor beta chains came from one sample sequenced in a study of control samples from healthy donors and cancer patients. Here immunoSEQ multiplex PCR was the method, and the copy in TCRdb shows in-frame clones only, minus some. In the table there are 90,000 to 100,000 clones, over 60% of which are singletons. The sample was blood. The origin of the receptors is a woman aged 25 to 39 in good health.

This clone was found once. The chain couples TRBV19 to TRBJ2-2; the D is unclear. Between the trimmed V and J ends, which lost 3 bases and 5 bases, there was a span of 16 bases. CDR1 and CDR2 from the germline V gene are LNHDA and SQIVND (reference sequence). The CDR3 has 16 residues. CDR3 residues: CASSISVTVETGELFF. CDR3 coding DNA: TGTGCCAGTAGTATTAGTGTCACCGTTGAGACCGGGGAGCTGTTTTTT.

This rearrangement joins TRBV10-2 to TRBJ2-6; D unclear. This CDR3 has 16 residues. Trimming took off 2 bases at V and 4 bases at J, with 12 bases between the two ends. The germline V gene encodes CDR1 WSHSY and CDR2 SAAADI. CDR3 in DNA: TGCGCCAGCAGTGAGCTGCGGTCGGCCGGGGCCAACGTCCTGACTTTC. It translates to CASSELRSAGANVLTF.

The genes are TRBV19 and TRBJ1-2; D might be TRBD1 (6 bases). The CDR3 runs to 14 residues. V lost 8 bases, J lost 8 bases, and 21 bases lay in between. Germline CDR1 and CDR2: LNHDA and SQIVND (reference sequence). CDR3 residues: CASRDRQAGGGYTF. The CDR3 nucleotides read TGTGCCAGTCGTGACCGACAGGCCGGGGGGGGCTACACCTTC.